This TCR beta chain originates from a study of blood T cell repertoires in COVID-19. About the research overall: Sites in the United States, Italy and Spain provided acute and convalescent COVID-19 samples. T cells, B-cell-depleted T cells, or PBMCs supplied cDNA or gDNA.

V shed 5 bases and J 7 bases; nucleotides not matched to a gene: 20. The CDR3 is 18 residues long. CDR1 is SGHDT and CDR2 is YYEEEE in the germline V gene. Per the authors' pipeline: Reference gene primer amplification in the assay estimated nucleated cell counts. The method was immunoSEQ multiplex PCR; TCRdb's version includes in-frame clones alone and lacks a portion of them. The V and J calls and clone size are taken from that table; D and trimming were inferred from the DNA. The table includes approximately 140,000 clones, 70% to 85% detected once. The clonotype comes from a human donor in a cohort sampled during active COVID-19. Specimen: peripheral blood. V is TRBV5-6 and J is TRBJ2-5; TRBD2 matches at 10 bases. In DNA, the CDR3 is TGTGCCAGCAGGGGACCACTAGCGGGGAGACCCGGGGCGTGGACCCAGTACTTC. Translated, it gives CASRGPLAGRPGAWTQYF.